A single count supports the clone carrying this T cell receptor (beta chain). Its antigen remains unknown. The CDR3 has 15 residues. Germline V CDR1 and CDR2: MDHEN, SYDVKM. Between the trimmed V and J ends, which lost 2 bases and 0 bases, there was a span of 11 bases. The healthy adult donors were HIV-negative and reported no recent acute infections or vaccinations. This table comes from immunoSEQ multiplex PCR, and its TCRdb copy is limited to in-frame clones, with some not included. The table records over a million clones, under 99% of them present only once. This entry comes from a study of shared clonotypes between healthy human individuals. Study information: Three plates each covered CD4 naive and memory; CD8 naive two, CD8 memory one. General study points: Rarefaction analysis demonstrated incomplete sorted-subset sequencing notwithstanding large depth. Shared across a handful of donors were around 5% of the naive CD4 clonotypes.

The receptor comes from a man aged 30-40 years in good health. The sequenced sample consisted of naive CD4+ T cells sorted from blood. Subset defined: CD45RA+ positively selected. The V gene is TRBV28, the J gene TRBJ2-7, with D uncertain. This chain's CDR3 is CASSLRLLSSYEQYF. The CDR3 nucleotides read TGTGCCAGCAGTTTACGCCTCCTATCCTCCTACGAGCAGTACTTC.